A single sample gave rise to the 32 T cell receptor beta chains below, sequenced in a study of tumor-infiltrating lymphocytes in localized non-small cell lung cancer. Measured with immunoSEQ multiplex PCR; TCRdb has only the in-frame clones, and not every one. The sample holds approximately 8,100 clones, roughly two thirds seen once. Input material: uninvolved lung tissue not adjacent to the tumor. Source of these receptors: a human donor with non-small cell lung cancer.

The J gene is TRBJ1-2, the V gene TRBV6-1; 7 positions agree with TRBD1. V gave up 5 bases and J gave up 8 bases; unmatched junction bases: 11. CDR1 MNHNS and CDR2 SASEGT come from the germline V gene. The CDR3 consists of 14 residues. Written as DNA, the CDR3 is TGTGCCAGCAGTCCACGGCGGACAGGATACGGCTACACCTTC. Translating gives CASSPRRTGYGYTF.

This chain links TRBV29-1 with TRBJ2-1; the match to TRBD2 covers 12 bases. Losses at the gene ends were 2 bases for V and 7 bases for J; bases not matched to a gene: 0. Germline assignment: CDR1 SQVTM and CDR2 ANQGSEA. There are 13 residues in the CDR3. This chain's CDR3 is CSVELAGGNEQFF. CDR3 coding DNA: TGCAGCGTTGAACTAGCGGGAGGGAATGAGCAGTTCTTC.

By its share, this clone is medium-sized. CDR3 in amino acids: CASSPWNTEAFF. CDR3 nucleotide sequence: TGTGCCAGCAGCCCCTGGAACACTGAAGCTTTCTTT. V and J are TRBV14 and TRBJ1-1; D gene uncertain. Trimming left V 4 bases short and J 1 base short, with 4 bases between. The CDR3 length is 12 residues. Looked up from germline, CDR1 is SGHDN and CDR2 is FVKESK.

About this clone: Compared with germline, one end of the junction differs, possibly owing to a read error. This rearrangement joins TRBV7-2 to TRBJ2-7; no clear D gene. The germline gives CDR1 SGHTA, CDR2 FQGNSA. The CDR3 extends over 13 amino acids. CDR3 protein: CASTLGGPYEQYF. The DNA of the CDR3 is TGTGCCAGCACCTTAGGCGGCCCCTACGAGCAGTACTTC.

The V and J genes are TRBV9 and TRBJ2-7; 8 positions agree with TRBD1. Germline assignment: CDR1 SGDLS and CDR2 YYNGEE. The CDR3 is made up of 14 amino acids. Trimming at V came to 4 bases and at J to 3 bases, leaving 6 bases not matched to a gene. DNA for the CDR3: TGTGCCAGCAGCCCACACAGGGGGAACTACGAGCAGTACTTC. It yields the protein CASSPHRGNYEQYF.

The chain combines TRBV14 with TRBJ2-7, with D possibly matching TRBD2 (7 bases). The CDR3 length is 12 residues. The germline V gene has CDR1 SGHDN and CDR2 FVKESK. The CDR3 protein is CATGRELYEQYF. For the CDR3, the DNA is TGTGCTACAGGGCGGGAGCTCTACGAGCAGTACTTC.

J is TRBJ2-5 and V is TRBV29-1; 9 nucleotides agree with TRBD1. The junction had 11 bases not matched to a gene; V was cut back by 8 bases and J by 7 bases. The CDR3 covers 13 residues. The germline gives CDR1 SQVTM, CDR2 ANQGSEA. The CDR3 here is CSTRTGASVTQYF. CDR3 nucleotides: TGCAGCACCCGGACAGGGGCTTCGGTGACCCAGTACTTC.

The chain couples TRBV5-1 to TRBJ2-1; either TRBD1 or TRBD2 may fit D (5 bases each). V was trimmed by 0 bases and J by 7 bases, leaving 14 bases between them. The germline gives CDR1 SGHRS, CDR2 YFSETQ. This CDR3 is built from 15 residues. CDR3 sequence (DNA): TGCGCCAGCAGCTTGGTCGGGGACCAACAAAATGAGCAGTTCTTC. This codes for CASSLVGDQQNEQFF.

Relative to its sample, this clone is medium-sized (0.01 to 0.1%). The chain uses TRBV4-1 and TRBJ2-1; D is unclear. V was clipped by 4 bases and J by 4 bases, with 23 bases between them. The CDR3 contains 18 residues. The germline gives CDR1 MGHRA, CDR2 YSYEKL. Written as DNA, the CDR3 is TGCGCCAGCAGCCTCCGACCCGGTGGACCCTCAGTATACAATGAGCAGTTCTTC. Translated, it gives CASSLRPGGPSVYNEQFF.

The V gene is TRBV13, the J gene TRBJ2-7; D may be TRBD2 (6 bases). The CDR3 extends over 14 amino acids. Per the germline V gene, CDR1 is PRHDT and CDR2 is FYEKMQ (reference sequence). V lost 5 bases to trimming and J lost 5 bases, with 16 bases between them. CDR3 sequence reads: CASSHPGDPHEQYF. Written as DNA, the CDR3 is TGTGCCAGCAGCCATCCGGGAGATCCACACGAGCAGTACTTC.

This chain joins TRBV25-1 and TRBJ1-2; D gene ambiguous. CDR3 length equals 11 residues. V dropped 10 bases and J dropped 8 bases, with 14 bases sitting between them. Germline V CDR1 and CDR2: MGHDK, SYGVNS. The CDR3, as DNA: TGTGCCACCGCAGGTGGGGTAGGCTACACCTTC. This translates into CATAGGVGYTF.

The CDR3 is CASSLGLAGANYEQYF. Written as DNA, the CDR3 is TGTGCCAGCAGCTTGGGGCTAGCGGGAGCCAACTACGAGCAGTACTTC. This sequence joins TRBV5-4 and TRBJ2-7; 10 positions agree with TRBD2. The germline V gene has CDR1 SGHNT and CDR2 YYREEE (reference sequence). V lost 0 bases to trimming and J lost 3 bases; unmatched junction nucleotides: 6. This CDR3 is 16 amino acids long.

This rearrangement joins TRBV29-1 to TRBJ1-2; D gene unclear. The germline V gene encodes CDR1 SQVTM and CDR2 ANQGSEA. CDR3 size: 16 residues. Deletions cut 7 bases from V and 4 bases from J, with 25 bases between. Here the CDR3 DNA reads TGCAGCGCCCGTTCCCGGGAAGGGCCGGGAGCCTATGGCTACACCTTC. Amino acid sequence: CSARSREGPGAYGYTF.

The chain carries TRBV10-3 and TRBJ1-5; D perhaps matches TRBD1 (5 bases). V was clipped by 10 bases and J by 5 bases, with 15 bases between them. This CDR3 has 13 residues. CDR1 ENHRY and CDR2 SYGVKD come from the germline V gene. The CDR3 protein is CATSRDSDQPQHF. In nucleotides, the CDR3 is TGTGCCACTTCGAGGGACTCAGATCAGCCCCAGCATTTT.

This clone has only a few counts. The chain is built from TRBV5-1 and TRBJ2-3, with D tentatively TRBD1 (6 bases). The CDR3 spans 15 residues. Germline CDR1 and CDR2: SGHRS and YFSETQ. CDR3 loop: CATGITGKSTDTQYF. The CDR3, as DNA: TGCGCGACGGGTATCACAGGGAAAAGCACAGATACGCAGTATTTT.

This clone was seen a handful of times. The rearrangement links TRBV4-2 to TRBJ2-7, with no clear D. The germline CDR1 and CDR2 sequences are LGHNA and YNFKEQ. CDR3 length: 14 amino acids. Deletions cut 5 bases from V and 2 bases from J, with 13 bases between. The CDR3 is CASSSPNFAYEQYF. The CDR3 DNA reads TGTGCCAGCAGCTCCCCAAACTTCGCCTACGAGCAGTACTTC.

The chain is built from TRBV10-3 and TRBJ2-3; D uncertain. This CDR3 is 14 amino acids long. Germline assignment: CDR1 ENHRY and CDR2 SYGVKD. V was clipped by 4 bases and J by 1 base, with 9 bases between them. The CDR3, as DNA: TGTGCCATCAGTGGATCGGCGGGCACAGATACGCAGTATTTT. Its protein product is CAISGSAGTDTQYF.

With regard to this clone: One base separates it from a far larger clone, so it is likely a read error. The chain couples TRBV5-6 to TRBJ2-7, with 10 bases lining up with TRBD2. The germline gives CDR1 SGHDT, CDR2 YYEEEE. The CDR3 runs to 13 residues. V lost 1 base and J lost 5; bases outside the gene matches: 0. CDR3 sequence: CASSLLAGDEQYF. The CDR3 DNA follows: TGTGCCAGCAGCTTGCTAGCGGGAGACGAGCAGTACTTC.

V and J are TRBV9 and TRBJ2-5; D is perhaps TRBD1 (5 bases). Germline V gives CDR1 SGDLS, CDR2 YYNGEE. This CDR3 has 13 residues. V dropped 3 bases and J dropped 7 bases, with 13 bases sitting between them. CDR3 bases: TGTGCCAGCAGCGCCACCCAGGGTGGGACCCAGTACTTC. Translating it yields CASSATQGGTQYF.

The chain carries TRBV30 and TRBJ2-1; no firm D call. The V and J ends lost 0 bases and 0 bases respectively, with 9 bases between them. The length of the CDR3 is 15 residues. Germline V CDR1 and CDR2: GTSNPN, SVGIG (reference sequence). The CDR3 is CAWSVRVGSYNEQFF. Here the CDR3 DNA reads TGTGCCTGGAGTGTACGGGTAGGCTCCTACAATGAGCAGTTCTTC.

This clone was observed a single time. The chain links TRBV27 to TRBJ2-3; possible D gene TRBD2, 6 bases. Trimming took off 4 bases at V and 4 bases at J, with 18 bases between the two ends. Germline CDR1 and CDR2: MNHEY and SMNVEV (reference sequence). The length of the CDR3 is 16 residues. The CDR3 bases are TGTGCCAGCAGTTCAAAGGACTACCTCGGGGCAGATACGCAGTATTTT. Protein: CASSSKDYLGADTQYF.

This chain links TRBV25-1 with TRBJ1-1; D gene ambiguous. The CDR3 runs to 14 residues. The V gene's germline CDR1 is MGHDK and CDR2 SYGVNS. Trimming cost V 8 bases and J 2 bases, with 15 bases left between them. In DNA, the CDR3 is TGTGCCAGCCTGGGTCATCAAGGAAACACTGAAGCTTTCTTT. This sequence encodes CASLGHQGNTEAFF. Full variable domain (missing parts from reference TRBV25-1 and TRBJ1-1): EADIYQTPRYLVIGTGKKITLECSQTMGHDKMYWYQQDPGMELHLIHYSYGVNSTEKGDLSSESTVSRIRTEHFPLTLESARPSHTSQYLCASLGHQGNTEAFFGQGTRLTVV.

V gene TRBV6-5 combines with J gene TRBJ1-2, with D perhaps TRBD1 (5 bases). With 6 bases removed from V and 4 bases from J, the gap between germline ends came to 18 bases. The CDR3 covers 15 residues. CDR1 and CDR2 (germline): MNHEY, SVGAGI. This CDR3 is CASRTAGDRIYGYTF. The CDR3 DNA sequence: TGTGCCAGCAGAACAGCCGGCGACAGAATCTATGGCTACACCTTC.

The rearrangement uses TRBV5-7 and TRBJ1-2; 7 bases are shared with TRBD1. TRBV5-7 is given ORF status, its function remaining uncertain. The CDR3 consists of 12 residues. V was clipped by 4 bases and J by 7 bases; unmatched bases: 4. CDR3 in DNA: TGTGCCAGCAGCACCGACAGGGCTGGCTACACCTTC. This translates into CASSTDRAGYTF.

The rearrangement joins TRBV10-3 to TRBJ1-1, with a possible D match to TRBD1 (5 bases). This CDR3 spans 15 amino acids. Per the germline V gene, CDR1 is ENHRY and CDR2 is SYGVKD. V was pared by 0 bases and J by 0 bases, with 8 bases between. Here the CDR3 DNA reads TGTGCCATCAGTGAGTCGCGACAGATGAACACTGAAGCTTTCTTT. This gives the protein CAISESRQMNTEAFF.

By share, this clone counts as medium-sized. The chain links TRBV6-1 to TRBJ1-1; D not certain. The germline CDR1 and CDR2 sequences are MNHNS and SASEGT. Trimming left V 5 bases short and J 7 bases short, with 11 bases between. The CDR3 is 12 amino acids. The DNA for the CDR3 is TGTGCCAGCAGTCTCACGCTACTTGAAGCTTTCTTT. It translates to CASSLTLLEAFF.

The genes are TRBV7-2 and TRBJ2-5, with 9 bases identical to TRBD2. This CDR3 region has 14 residues. The germline CDR1 and CDR2 sequences are SGHTA and FQGNSA. The ends lost 5 bases at V and 7 bases at J; junction bases unmatched: 8. The CDR3 loop reads CASSRDGGGATQYF. The CDR3 DNA sequence: TGTGCCAGCAGCCGGGACGGCGGGGGGGCGACCCAGTACTTC.

This rearrangement joins TRBV5-1 to TRBJ1-1, with unresolved D. The CDR3 runs 13 residues. Per germline, CDR1 SGHRS and CDR2 YFSETQ. Trimming cost V 0 bases and J 2 bases, with 5 bases left between them. The CDR3 reads CASSLAENTEAFF. As DNA, the CDR3 is TGCGCCAGCAGCTTGGCGGAAAACACTGAAGCTTTCTTT.

The rearrangement links TRBV9 to TRBJ2-3; D is undetermined. V was cut by 7 bases and J by 6 bases, with 15 bases left in between. Per the germline V gene, CDR1 is SGDLS and CDR2 is YYNGEE. The CDR3 is 13 residues long. CDR3 sequence reads: CASGINVGDTQYF. Written as DNA, the CDR3 is TGTGCCAGCGGCATTAATGTAGGGGATACGCAGTATTTT.

The CDR3: CAWSASDRGETQYF. CDR3 in DNA: TGTGCCTGGAGTGCGAGTGACAGGGGTGAGACCCAGTACTTC. The J gene is TRBJ2-5, the V gene TRBV30, with 8 bases matching TRBD1. V lost 1 base, J lost 5 bases, and 6 bases stayed unmatched. The length of the CDR3 is 14 residues. CDR1 and CDR2 (germline): GTSNPN, SVGIG (reference sequence).

This chain connects TRBV7-8 to TRBJ2-1, with 11 bases identical to TRBD2. Per the germline V gene, CDR1 is SGHVS and CDR2 is FQNEAQ. V dropped 5 bases and J dropped 10; count of bases not matched to a gene: 13. This CDR3 contains 16 residues. For the CDR3, the DNA is TGTGCCAGCAGCCCTTACTTTAGCGGGAGGGCTCGCGAGCAGTTCTTC. Its translation is CASSPYFSGRAREQFF.

The rearrangement uses TRBV7-2 and TRBJ2-5; TRBD2 matches 10 bases. CDR1 is SGHTA and CDR2 is FQGNSA in the germline V gene. The CDR3 totals 16 residues. The J segment lost 4 bases and the V segment lost 1 base, leaving 6 bases of the junction unmatched. The CDR3 nucleotides are TGTGCCAGCAGCTTAGTTACTAGCGGGGTTACAGAGACCCAGTACTTC. It encodes CASSLVTSGVTETQYF.